This is a list of T cell receptor beta chains from one sample in a study of blood T cell repertoires in COVID-19. This table comes from immunoSEQ multiplex PCR, and its TCRdb copy is limited to in-frame clones, with some not included. The sample holds roughly 79,000 clones; 70% to 90% are singletons and the top ten take around 5%. The sequenced sample consisted of peripheral blood. The receptors originated from a woman at least 80 years old with active or convalescent COVID-19. The CDR3 runs from the conserved cysteine through the conserved F or W. A D gene is named only where the DNA matches it firmly. Size values are once, few and many counts, or a class for expanded clones, and some rows have none.

j_call d_call v_call clone_size cdr3_aa cdr3_nt
TRBJ1-5 NA TRBV30 NA CAWSLGLAQPQHF TGTGCCTGGAGTCTCGGTCTAGCCCAGCCCCAGCATTTT
TRBJ1-5 NA TRBV11-2 NA CASSLERNQPQHF TGTGCCAGCAGCTTAGAGAGGAATCAGCCCCAGCATTTT
TRBJ2-3 TRBD2 TRBV4-1 NA CASSQEWVAGVTDTQYF TGCGCCAGCAGCCAAGAATGGGTAGCGGGAGTCACAGATACGCAGTATTTT
TRBJ1-1 NA TRBV2 NA CASSEGGTEAFF TGTGCCAGCAGTGAGGGGGGGACTGAAGCTTTCTTT
TRBJ2-5 NA TRBV6-2/TRBV6-3 NA CASSYSGLQETQYF TGTGCCAGCAGTTACTCCGGACTGCAAGAGACCCAGTACTTC
TRBJ2-7 TRBD2 TRBV11-2 NA CASSSIAGYEQYF TGTGCCAGCAGCTCCATAGCGGGGTACGAGCAGTACTTC
TRBJ1-1 TRBD1 TRBV5-1 NA CASSFGQGNTEAFF TGCGCCAGCAGCTTTGGACAGGGGAACACTGAAGCTTTCTTT
TRBJ1-5 TRBD1 TRBV7-2 NA CASSLGTGMRNQPQHF TGTGCCAGCAGCTTAGGGACAGGGATGAGGAATCAGCCCCAGCATTTT
TRBJ2-5 TRBD2 TRBV13 NA CASSSSGLAGTETQYF TGTGCCAGCAGCTCTTCGGGACTAGCGGGTACTGAGACCCAGTACTTC
TRBJ2-3 TRBD2 TRBV24-1 NA CATSHGRGSSTDTQYF TGTGCCACCAGTCATGGGCGGGGGTCTAGCACAGATACGCAGTATTTT
TRBJ1-5 NA TRBV28 NA CASSFSGVQPQHF TGTGCCAGCAGTTTTTCCGGAGTTCAGCCCCAGCATTTT
TRBJ2-7 TRBD1 TRBV28 NA CASSSRDRAYF TGTGCCAGCAGTTCCCGGGACAGGGCGTACTTC
TRBJ1-2 NA TRBV5-7 NA CASSLGAFFGYTF TGTGCCAGCAGCTTGGGTGCGTTCTTCGGCTACACCTTC
TRBJ1-2 TRBD1 TRBV4-3 NA CASSAHGQGATGYTF TGCGCCAGCAGCGCCCACGGACAGGGGGCAACTGGCTACACCTTC
TRBJ2-2 TRBD2 TRBV7-3 NA CASSHSGGPLTGELFF TGTGCCAGCAGCCACAGCGGGGGCCCCCTGACCGGGGAGCTGTTTTTT
TRBJ2-5 TRBD2 TRBV9 once CASSSAGGPWETQYF TGTGCCAGCAGCTCAGCGGGAGGGCCATGGGAGACCCAGTACTTC
TRBJ2-7 TRBD2 TRBV6-6 NA CASSFGGAGVSPEQYF TGTGCCAGCAGTTTCGGAGGAGCGGGAGTGTCCCCCGAGCAGTACTTC
TRBJ2-2 TRBD1 TRBV10-1 NA CASGRQGTGELFF TGCGCCAGCGGAAGACAGGGCACCGGGGAGCTGTTTTTT
TRBJ2-1 NA TRBV25-1 once CASSESYRRAHNEQFF TGTGCCAGCAGTGAATCTTATAGGCGGGCCCACAATGAGCAGTTCTTC
TRBJ2-1 TRBD2 TRBV5-3 NA CARSPPFSGVGGNEQFF TGTGCCAGAAGCCCTCCCTTCAGCGGGGTTGGGGGCAATGAGCAGTTCTTC
TRBJ1-1 NA TRBV19 NA CASSIDGRGTTEAFF TGTGCCAGTAGTATAGATGGCAGGGGAACCACTGAAGCTTTCTTT
TRBJ1-2 NA TRBV28 NA CASTLGEGYYGYTF TGTGCCAGCACCCTAGGAGAGGGATACTATGGCTACACCTTC
TRBJ2-5 TRBD2 TRBV18 NA CASSPGLATGGETQYF TGTGCCAGCTCACCAGGATTAGCCACGGGAGGGGAGACCCAGTACTTC
TRBJ2-3 NA TRBV30 NA CASTTGSTDTQYF TGTGCCTCTACCACAGGGAGCACAGATACGCAGTATTTT
TRBJ2-7 NA TRBV7-2 NA CASSLEVRQGAYEQYF TGTGCCAGCAGCTTAGAGGTCAGGCAGGGCGCCTACGAGCAGTACTTC
TRBJ1-1 TRBD1 TRBV9 NA CASSLHTGGTEAFF TGTGCCAGCAGCTTGCACACAGGGGGGACTGAAGCTTTCTTT
TRBJ1-2 TRBD1 TRBV6-6 NA CASSPVSGTGGNYGYTF TGTGCCAGCAGTCCAGTTAGCGGGACAGGGGGTAACTATGGCTACACCTTC
TRBJ2-3 NA TRBV29-1 once CSVGWASTDTQYF TGCAGCGTTGGGTGGGCTAGCACAGATACGCAGTATTTT
TRBJ1-4 NA TRBV28 NA CASSLATPNEKLFF TGTGCCAGCAGTCTTGCCACTCCGAATGAAAAACTGTTTTTT
TRBJ1-4 NA TRBV10-3 NA CAIRGILNEKLFF TGTGCCATCAGGGGCATACTGAATGAAAAACTGTTTTTT
TRBJ1-1 TRBD1 TRBV5-4 NA CASSPQGYTEAFF TGTGCCAGCAGCCCACAGGGGTACACTGAAGCTTTCTTT
TRBJ2-6 NA TRBV11-3 once CASSLGHSGANVLTF TGTGCCAGCAGCTTGGGGCACTCTGGGGCCAACGTCCTGACTTTC
TRBJ2-1 TRBD2 TRBV2 NA CASSPIPRRTSPHNEQFF TGTGCCAGCAGTCCCATCCCCCGCCGGACTAGCCCCCACAATGAGCAGTTCTTC
TRBJ2-5 NA TRBV4-3 NA CASSQPPTGDRETQYF TGCGCCAGCAGCCAGCCCCCCACAGGCGACAGAGAGACCCAGTACTTC
TRBJ1-3 NA TRBV7-2 NA CASSASGTRGNTIYF TGTGCCAGCAGCGCCTCCGGGACACGCGGAAACACCATATATTTT
TRBJ1-1 NA TRBV28 NA CASSLEGGRAEAFF TGTGCCAGCAGTTTGGAAGGGGGAAGGGCTGAAGCTTTCTTT
TRBJ1-5 TRBD1 TRBV7-2 NA CASSSPGQENQPQHF TGTGCCAGCAGCTCTCCGGGACAGGAGAATCAGCCCCAGCATTTT
TRBJ2-3 NA TRBV5-1 NA CASATGTDTQYF TGCGCCAGCGCGACAGGCACAGATACGCAGTATTTT
TRBJ2-3 NA TRBV12-3/TRBV12-4 NA CASSLEAQDTQYF TGTGCCAGCAGTTTAGAAGCGCAAGATACGCAGTATTTT
TRBJ2-1 TRBD2 TRBV29-1 NA CSVGLSGNTYNEQFF TGCAGCGTCGGTCTAAGCGGGAACACCTACAATGAGCAGTTCTTC
TRBJ2-7 TRBD2 TRBV4-3 NA CASSQEGAGRDEQYF TGCGCCAGCAGCCAAGAAGGAGCGGGAAGGGACGAGCAGTACTTC
TRBJ2-5 TRBD1 TRBV28 NA CASSATGTGSRETQYF TGTGCCAGCAGTGCAACCGGGACAGGGAGTCGGGAGACCCAGTACTTC
TRBJ2-1 NA TRBV5-1 NA CASSLRGYNEQFF TGCGCCAGCAGCTTGAGAGGGTACAATGAGCAGTTCTTC
TRBJ1-1 TRBD1 TRBV2 NA CASSRQGAQTFF TGTGCCAGCAGTCGACAGGGGGCGCAAACTTTCTTT
TRBJ1-5 TRBD1 TRBV5-6 NA CASSPGTGGGHQPQHF TGTGCCAGCAGCCCCGGGACAGGGGGCGGCCATCAGCCCCAGCATTTT
TRBJ1-1 NA TRBV30 NA CAWSVIEGTEAFF TGTGCCTGGAGTGTAATCGAGGGCACTGAAGCTTTCTTT
TRBJ2-7 NA TRBV12-2 NA CASRLAWAVSYEQYF TGTGCAAGTCGCTTAGCCTGGGCAGTATCCTACGAGCAGTACTTC
TRBJ2-5 TRBD2 TRBV13 NA CASSLRLAGVGQETQYF TGTGCCAGCAGCTTAAGACTAGCGGGAGTGGGGCAAGAGACCCAGTACTTC
TRBJ2-1 TRBD2 TRBV19 NA CASRLAGGANEQFF TGTGCCAGCCGCCTAGCGGGAGGGGCAAATGAGCAGTTCTTC
TRBJ2-3 TRBD1 TRBV6-6 NA CASSRTGRTDTQYF TGTGCCAGCAGTAGGACAGGGCGCACAGATACGCAGTATTTT
TRBJ1-6 NA TRBV5-1 NA CASRPGGANSPLHF TGCGCCAGCAGGCCCGGAGGGGCTAATTCACCCCTCCACTTT
TRBJ2-5 NA TRBV7-9 few CASSETGGGETQYF TGTGCCAGCAGCGAGACAGGAGGTGGGGAGACCCAGTACTTC
TRBJ1-2 TRBD1 TRBV13 NA CASSLLDRPNYGYTF TGTGCCAGCAGCTTACTGGACAGGCCAAACTATGGCTACACCTTC
TRBJ2-3 TRBD1 TRBV29-1 NA CSVEALGTGSDTQYF TGCAGCGTTGAAGCCCTCGGGACAGGTTCCGATACGCAGTATTTT
TRBJ2-7 NA TRBV5-1 NA CASSPGGVPEQYF TGCGCCAGCAGTCCAGGAGGGGTTCCCGAGCAGTACTTC
TRBJ2-1 NA TRBV19 NA CASGAVIYNEQFF TGTGCCAGTGGAGCGGTGATCTACAATGAGCAGTTCTTC
TRBJ1-4 TRBD1 TRBV27 NA CASSSRAGGSEKLFF TGTGCCAGCAGCTCCCGCGCAGGGGGGAGTGAAAAACTGTTTTTT
TRBJ2-6 NA TRBV28 NA CASSGQGGGANVLTF TGTGCCAGCAGTGGTCAGGGAGGCGGGGCCAACGTCCTGACTTTC
TRBJ2-1 NA TRBV2 NA CASSEEAGGEQFF TGTGCCAGCAGTGAAGAGGCCGGGGGTGAGCAGTTCTTC
TRBJ1-2 NA TRBV28 once CASSLGGRKHYGYTF TGTGCCAGCAGTCTCGGGGGAAGAAAGCACTATGGCTACACCTTC